This T cell receptor beta chain emerged from a study of cytomegalovirus exposure and HLA in healthy donors. Study observations and caveats: The listing of 150 to 200 TCR beta chains classed them as cytomegalovirus-associated. In vitro, three CMV-associated chains proved specific for CMV antigens. Reportedly, HLA-A and HLA-B alleles of most subjects were accurately predicted from TCR beta.

It was with 60 Vbeta and 13 Jbeta primers that the PCR ran. Sequencing used immunoSEQ multiplex PCR; TCRdb keeps in-frame clones, though not all of them. The sample comprises under 200,000 clones, roughly 77% of which are singletons, and roughly 7.1% rests with the top ten. V was pared by 5 bases and J by 15 bases, with 17 bases between. CDR1 SGHVS and CDR2 FQNEAQ come from the germline V gene. The CDR3 consists of 13 residues. As for this clone: The antigen remains undetermined.

Sequencing was carried out using PBMCs. The J gene is TRBJ1-6, the V gene TRBV7-8, with D hard to call. This sequence was found in a woman aged 40 to 50 in good health and CMV-seropositive. CDR3 region: CASSPSDSAGLHF. The CDR3 DNA follows: TGTGCCAGCAGCCCCTCGGACTCGGCTGGCCTCCACTTT.